The clone carrying this T cell receptor beta chain was detected a few times. One entry per CDR3 protein results from TCRdb running MiXCR on the 5' RACE reads. The sample records some 250,000 distinct CDR3 sequences, approximately 24% being singletons. The data derive from a study of CD8 T cells in ankylosing spondylitis. This CDR3 comprises 15 residues. Trimming cost V 2 bases and J 5 bases; bases outside gene matches: 7. The source is a male donor with ankylosing spondylitis or in good health (not recorded which). The chain recombines TRBV12-3 or TRBV12-4 with TRBJ2-7; the match to TRBD1 covers 9 bases. What was sequenced was blood, either unsorted or a sorted T cell fraction (not recorded which). DNA of the CDR3: TGTGCCAGCAGTTTAACGCGTCGGACAGGGGACGAGCAGTACTTC. Its translation: CASSLTRRTGDEQYF.